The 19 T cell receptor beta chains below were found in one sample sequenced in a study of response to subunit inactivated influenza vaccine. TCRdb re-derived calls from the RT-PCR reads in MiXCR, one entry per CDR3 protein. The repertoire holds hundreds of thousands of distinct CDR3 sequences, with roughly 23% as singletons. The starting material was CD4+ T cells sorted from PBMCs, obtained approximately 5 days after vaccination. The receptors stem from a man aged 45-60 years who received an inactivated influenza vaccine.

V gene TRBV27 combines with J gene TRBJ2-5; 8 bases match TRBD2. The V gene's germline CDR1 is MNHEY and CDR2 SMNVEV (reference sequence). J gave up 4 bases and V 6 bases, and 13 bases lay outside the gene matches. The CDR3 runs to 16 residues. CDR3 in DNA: TGTGCCAGCAGCCGGACTGGGCGGGAGGCGACAGAGACCCAGTACTTC. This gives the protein CASSRTGREATETQYF.

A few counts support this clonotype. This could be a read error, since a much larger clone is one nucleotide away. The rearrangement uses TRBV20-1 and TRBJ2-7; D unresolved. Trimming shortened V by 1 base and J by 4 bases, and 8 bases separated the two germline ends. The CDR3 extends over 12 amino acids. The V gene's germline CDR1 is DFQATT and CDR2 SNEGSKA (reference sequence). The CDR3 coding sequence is TGCAGTGCTAGAGGAACAGAGTACGAGCAGTACTTC. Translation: CSARGTEYEQYF.

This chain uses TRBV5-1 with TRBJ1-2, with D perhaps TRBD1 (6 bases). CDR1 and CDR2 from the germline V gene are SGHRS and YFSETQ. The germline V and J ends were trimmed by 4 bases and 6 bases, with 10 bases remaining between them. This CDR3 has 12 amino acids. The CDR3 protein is CASSPGQHGYTF. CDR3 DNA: TGCGCCAGCAGCCCCGGACAGCATGGCTACACCTTC.

CDR3 DNA: TGTGCCATCAGTGACCCTCGGCCGGACAGCACAGATACGCAGTATTTT. It yields the protein CAISDPRPDSTDTQYF. V gene TRBV10-3 combines with J gene TRBJ2-3; D gene unclear. Germline V gene lookup returns CDR1 ENHRY and CDR2 SYGVKD. V gave up 3 bases and J gave up 0 bases, with 13 bases separating them. CDR3 length equals 16 residues.

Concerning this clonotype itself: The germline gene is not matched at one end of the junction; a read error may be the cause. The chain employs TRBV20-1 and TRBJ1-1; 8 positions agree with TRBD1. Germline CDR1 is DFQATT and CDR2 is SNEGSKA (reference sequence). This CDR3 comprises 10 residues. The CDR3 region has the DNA TGCAGTGCTAGGACAATACAGGGGGTCTTT. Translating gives CSARTIQGVF.

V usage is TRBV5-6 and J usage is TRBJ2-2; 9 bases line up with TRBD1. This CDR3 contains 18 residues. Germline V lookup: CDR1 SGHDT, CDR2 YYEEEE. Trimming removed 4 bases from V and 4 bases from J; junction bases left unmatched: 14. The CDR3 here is CASSLPGQGGLGTGELFF. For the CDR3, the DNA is TGTGCCAGCAGCCTACCGGGACAGGGAGGATTGGGCACCGGGGAGCTGTTTTTT.

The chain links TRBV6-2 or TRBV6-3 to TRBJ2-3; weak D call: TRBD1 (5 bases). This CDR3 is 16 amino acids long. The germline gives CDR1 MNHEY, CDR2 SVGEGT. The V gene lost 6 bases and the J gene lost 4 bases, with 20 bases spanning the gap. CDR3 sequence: CASRSPTATGADTQYF. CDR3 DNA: TGTGCCAGCAGATCGCCGACAGCGACGGGCGCAGATACGCAGTATTTT.

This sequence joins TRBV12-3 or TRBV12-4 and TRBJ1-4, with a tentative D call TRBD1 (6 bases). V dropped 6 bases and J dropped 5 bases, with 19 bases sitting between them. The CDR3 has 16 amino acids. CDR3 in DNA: TGTGCCAGCAGAAAGGGGGTTTTAGGGGGGAATGAAAAACTGTTTTTT. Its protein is CASRKGVLGGNEKLFF.

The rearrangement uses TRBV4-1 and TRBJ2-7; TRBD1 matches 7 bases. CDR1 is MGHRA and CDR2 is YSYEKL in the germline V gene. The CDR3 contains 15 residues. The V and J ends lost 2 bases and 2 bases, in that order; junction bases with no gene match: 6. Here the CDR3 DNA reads TGCGCCAGCAGCCAACAGGGACAGAGCACCTACGAGCAGTACTTC. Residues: CASSQQGQSTYEQYF.

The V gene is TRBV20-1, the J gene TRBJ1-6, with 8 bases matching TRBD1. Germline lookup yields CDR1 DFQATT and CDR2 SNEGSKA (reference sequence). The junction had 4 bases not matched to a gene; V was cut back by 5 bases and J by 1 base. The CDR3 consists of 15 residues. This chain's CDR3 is CSAPRQGSYNSPLHF. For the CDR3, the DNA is TGCAGTGCTCCGAGACAGGGGTCCTATAATTCACCCCTCCACTTT.

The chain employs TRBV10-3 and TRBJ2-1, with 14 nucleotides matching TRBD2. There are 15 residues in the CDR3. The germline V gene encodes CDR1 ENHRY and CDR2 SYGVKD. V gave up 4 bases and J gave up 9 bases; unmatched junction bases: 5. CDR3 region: CAISGTSGGIGEQFF. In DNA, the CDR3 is TGTGCCATCAGTGGGACTAGCGGGGGGATAGGTGAGCAGTTCTTC.

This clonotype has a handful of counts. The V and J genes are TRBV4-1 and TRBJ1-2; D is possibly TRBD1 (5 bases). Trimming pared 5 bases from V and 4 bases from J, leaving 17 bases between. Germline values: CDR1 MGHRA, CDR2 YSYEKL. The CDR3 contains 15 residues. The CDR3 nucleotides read TGCGCCAGCAGCTCTGGGGGGAGAGCAGGCTATGGCTACACCTTC. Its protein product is CASSSGGRAGYGYTF.

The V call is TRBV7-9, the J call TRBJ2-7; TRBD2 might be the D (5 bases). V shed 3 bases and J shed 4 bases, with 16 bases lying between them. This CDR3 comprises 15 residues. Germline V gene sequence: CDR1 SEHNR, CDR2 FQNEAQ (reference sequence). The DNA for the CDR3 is TGTGCCAGCAGCTTGGTAACCGGGAAGAGTTACGAGCAGTACTTC. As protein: CASSLVTGKSYEQYF.

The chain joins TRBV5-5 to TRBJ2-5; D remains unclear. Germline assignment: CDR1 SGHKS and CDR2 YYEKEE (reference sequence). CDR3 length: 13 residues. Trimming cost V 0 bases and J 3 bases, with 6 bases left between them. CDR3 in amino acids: CASSLGSEETQYF. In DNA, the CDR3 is TGTGCCAGCAGCTTGGGGAGCGAAGAGACCCAGTACTTC.

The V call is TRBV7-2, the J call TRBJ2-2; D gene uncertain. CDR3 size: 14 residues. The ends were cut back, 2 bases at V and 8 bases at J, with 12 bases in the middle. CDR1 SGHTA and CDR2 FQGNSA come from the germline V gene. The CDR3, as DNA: TGTGCCAGCAGCTTAATGTTAAGTGCGGGGGAGCTGTTTTTT. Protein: CASSLMLSAGELFF.

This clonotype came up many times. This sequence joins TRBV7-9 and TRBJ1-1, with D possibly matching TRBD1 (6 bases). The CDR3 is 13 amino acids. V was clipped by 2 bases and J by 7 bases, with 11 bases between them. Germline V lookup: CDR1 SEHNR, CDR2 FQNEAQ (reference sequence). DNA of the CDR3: TGTGCCAGCAGCTTAATTCAGGGGATTGAAGCTTTCTTT. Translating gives CASSLIQGIEAFF.

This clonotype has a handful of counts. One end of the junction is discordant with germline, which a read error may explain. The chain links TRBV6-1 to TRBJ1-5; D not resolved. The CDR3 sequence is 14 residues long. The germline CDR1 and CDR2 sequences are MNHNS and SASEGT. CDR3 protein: CASREEINNQPQHF. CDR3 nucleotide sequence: TGTGCCAGCAGAGAAGAGATAAACAATCAGCCCCAGCATTTT.

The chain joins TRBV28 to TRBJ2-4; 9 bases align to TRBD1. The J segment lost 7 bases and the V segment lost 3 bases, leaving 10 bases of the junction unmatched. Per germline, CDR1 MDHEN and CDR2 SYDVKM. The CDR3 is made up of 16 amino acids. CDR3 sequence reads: CASSFQGTGISNIQYF. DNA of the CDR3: TGTGCCAGCAGTTTCCAAGGGACAGGGATAAGCAACATTCAGTACTTC.

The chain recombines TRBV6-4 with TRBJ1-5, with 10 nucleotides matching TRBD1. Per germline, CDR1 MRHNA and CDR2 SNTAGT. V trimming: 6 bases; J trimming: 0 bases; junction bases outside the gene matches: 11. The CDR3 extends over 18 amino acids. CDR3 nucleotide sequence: TGTGCCAGCAGCGTAGACAGGGGGCGAGGAGGTAGCAATCAGCCCCAGCATTTT. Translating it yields CASSVDRGRGGSNQPQHF.